This TCR beta chain was captured by sequencing in a study of CD8 T cells in ankylosing spondylitis (dated by TCRdb to 2015 to 2018). With regard to the full study: The study set out to find disease-linked TCR variants by profiling T cell receptor beta repertoires in ankylosing spondylitis patients and healthy donors. The whole study cohort included over 85 healthy donors and around 25 ankylosing spondylitis patients. Samples of peripheral blood were taken, and for ankylosing spondylitis patients, synovial fluid was collected as well.

The sequencing machine was an Illumina HiSeq 2500. TCR beta libraries were prepared by quantitative 5'-RACE with molecular barcodes. Per the source publication's procedure: A new computational method based on a probabilistic model of VDJ rearrangement was used to identify disease-linked TCR variants. TCRdb reprocessed the public reads (quality trimming at Q25 with fastp, clone calling with MiXCR) and kept in-frame beta chains. Entries are consolidated by CDR3 protein sequence, retaining the most common genes and DNA. The V and J calls reflect TCRdb's pipeline rather than the authors' work. The sample profile shows 450,000 to 550,000 distinct CDR3 sequences; about 5% of them were found once. The ten most abundant clones make up under 4.5% of the sample. From a lookup of the germline V gene, CDR1 and CDR2 are SGHVS and FNYEAQ. Measured from the cysteine to the phenylalanine, the CDR3 is 15 residues long. The CDR3 DNA has 45 bases and is translated from base 1. V loses 2 bases of germline sequence and J loses 3 bases, and the interval between the two ends is 14 bases.

This clonotype was seen many times. It has no known antigen specificity. No much larger clone exists at a distance of one base, and base qualities are not known. Results and caveats for the whole study, not just this receptor: Blood from ankylosing spondylitis patients appeared to be characterized by a TCR beta motif composed of eight or nine highly homologous amino acid variants. Some of the motif variants had been reported before in the synovial fluid and blood of reactive arthritis patients, a finding that suggests common disease-initiation mechanisms. Significant enrichment of the disease-linked clones was reported in matched synovial fluid samples from ankylosing spondylitis patients. In peripheral blood, the disease-linked clones were found at relatively low frequencies and had a CD8+ phenotype.

The V and J segments used are TRBV7-6 and TRBJ2-7; the D gene cannot be named for sure. The sample consisted of blood, either unsorted or a sorted T cell fraction (not recorded which). This receptor was taken from a male donor with ankylosing spondylitis. The CDR3 protein: CASSLLPHQVYEQYF. The nucleotide sequence is TGTGCCAGCAGCTTACTCCCCCATCAGGTCTACGAGCAGTACTTC.